This TCR beta chain derives from a study of blood T cell repertoires in COVID-19. About the study: Collection of acute and convalescent COVID-19 samples took place in the United States, Italy and Spain.

Seattle enrolled patients during active infection and tracked them longitudinally. There are 13 residues in the CDR3. Germline CDR1 and CDR2: SGHRS and YFSETQ. Trimming pared 4 bases from V and 8 bases from J, leaving 12 bases between. Profiling relied on immunoSEQ multiplex PCR, and the TCRdb table lists in-frame clones only, not all of them. The sample has 95,000 or so clones, roughly 79% seen once. The genes are TRBV5-1 and TRBJ1-4; D remains ambiguous. The receptor was isolated from a man aged 80 or over with COVID-19, enrolled during active disease. Sequenced input: peripheral blood. The CDR3 coding sequence is TGCGCCAGCAGCGCTGAAACCGAGGAAAAACTGTTTTTT. It yields the protein CASSAETEEKLFF.